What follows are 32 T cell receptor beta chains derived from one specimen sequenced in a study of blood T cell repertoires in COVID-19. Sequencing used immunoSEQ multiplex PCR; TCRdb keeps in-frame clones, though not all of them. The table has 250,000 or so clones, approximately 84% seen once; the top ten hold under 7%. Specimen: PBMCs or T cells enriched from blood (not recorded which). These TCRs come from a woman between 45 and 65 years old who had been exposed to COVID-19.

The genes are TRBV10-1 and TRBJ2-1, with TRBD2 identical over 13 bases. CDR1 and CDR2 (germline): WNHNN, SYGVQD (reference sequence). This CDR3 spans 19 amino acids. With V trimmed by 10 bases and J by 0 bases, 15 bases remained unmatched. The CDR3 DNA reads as TGCGCCACCTCCTATTGGGGGACTAGCGGGGCTAGCTCCTACAATGAGCAGTTCTTC. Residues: CATSYWGTSGASSYNEQFF.

CDR3 region: CSVDPTGRQETQYF. The CDR3 nucleotides are TGCAGCGTTGATCCGACAGGGAGGCAAGAGACCCAGTACTTC. The rearrangement links TRBV29-1 to TRBJ2-5; weak D call: TRBD1 (7 bases). Germline V gene sequence: CDR1 SQVTM, CDR2 ANQGSEA. Trimming stripped 3 bases from V and 2 bases from J, with 13 bases between. The length of the CDR3 is 14 residues.

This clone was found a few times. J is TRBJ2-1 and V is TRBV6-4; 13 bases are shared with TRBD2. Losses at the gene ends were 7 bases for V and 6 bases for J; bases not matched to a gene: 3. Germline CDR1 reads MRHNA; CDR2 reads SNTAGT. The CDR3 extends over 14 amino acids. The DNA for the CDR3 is TGTGCCAGCAAACGGACTAGCGGGAGCAATGAGCAGTTCTTC. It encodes CASKRTSGSNEQFF.

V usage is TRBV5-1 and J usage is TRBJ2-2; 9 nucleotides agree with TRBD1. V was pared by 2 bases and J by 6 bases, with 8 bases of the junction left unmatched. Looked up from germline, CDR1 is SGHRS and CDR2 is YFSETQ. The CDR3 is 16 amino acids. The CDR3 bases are TGCGCCAGCAGCTTCCGGGACAGGGTTAAGGCCGGGGAGCTGTTTTTT. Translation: CASSFRDRVKAGELFF.

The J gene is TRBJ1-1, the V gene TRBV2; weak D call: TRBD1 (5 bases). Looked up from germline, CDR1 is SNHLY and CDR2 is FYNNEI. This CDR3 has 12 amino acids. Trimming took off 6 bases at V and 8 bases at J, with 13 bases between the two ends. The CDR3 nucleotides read TGTGCCAGCAGAGCGACAGTTCTAGAAGCTTTCTTT. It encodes CASRATVLEAFF.

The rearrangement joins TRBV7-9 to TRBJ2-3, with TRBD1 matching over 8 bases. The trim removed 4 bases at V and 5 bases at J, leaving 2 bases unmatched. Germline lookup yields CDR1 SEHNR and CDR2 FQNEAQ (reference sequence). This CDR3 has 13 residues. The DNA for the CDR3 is TGTGCCAGCAGCTGGACAGGGCTAGATACGCAGTATTTT. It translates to CASSWTGLDTQYF.

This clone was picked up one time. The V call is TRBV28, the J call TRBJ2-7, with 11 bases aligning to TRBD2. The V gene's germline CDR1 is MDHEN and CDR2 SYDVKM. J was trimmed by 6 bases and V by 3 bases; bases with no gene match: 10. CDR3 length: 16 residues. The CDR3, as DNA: TGTGCCAGCAGTTTCGTAGCGGGGGGGCAGTATAGCGAGCAGTACTTC. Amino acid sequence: CASSFVAGGQYSEQYF.

Here the CDR3 reads CAWSGAGRRSVETQYF. The DNA for the CDR3 is TGTGCCTGGAGTGGTGCAGGGAGGAGAAGTGTGGAGACCCAGTACTTC. The V call is TRBV30, the J call TRBJ2-5; a possible D gene is TRBD2 (6 bases). Trimming removed 1 base at V and 5 bases at J, with 20 bases between. The CDR3 is 16 amino acids. Per the germline V gene, CDR1 is GTSNPN and CDR2 is SVGIG (reference sequence).

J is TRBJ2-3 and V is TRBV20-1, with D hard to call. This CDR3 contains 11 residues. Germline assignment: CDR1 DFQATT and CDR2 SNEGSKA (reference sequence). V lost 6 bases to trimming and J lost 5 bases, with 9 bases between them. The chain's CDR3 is CSALGGDTQYF. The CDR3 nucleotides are TGCAGTGCCCTCGGTGGAGATACGCAGTATTTT.

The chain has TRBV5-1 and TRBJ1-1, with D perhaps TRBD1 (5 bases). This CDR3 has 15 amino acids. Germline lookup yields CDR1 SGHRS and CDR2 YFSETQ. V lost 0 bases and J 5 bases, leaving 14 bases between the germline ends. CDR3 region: CASSLEAGHRTEAFF. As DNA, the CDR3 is TGCGCCAGCAGCTTGGAAGCAGGGCATAGGACTGAAGCTTTCTTT.

Written as DNA, the CDR3 is TGTGCCATCACCCCGACAGGTTACGGGGCTTTCTTT. Its translation is CAITPTGYGAFF. The rearrangement links TRBV10-3 to TRBJ1-1; possibly TRBD1 for D (6 bases). The CDR3 totals 12 residues. CDR1 ENHRY and CDR2 SYGVKD come from the germline V gene. V was shortened by 7 bases and J by 11 bases, with 17 bases between the two germline ends.

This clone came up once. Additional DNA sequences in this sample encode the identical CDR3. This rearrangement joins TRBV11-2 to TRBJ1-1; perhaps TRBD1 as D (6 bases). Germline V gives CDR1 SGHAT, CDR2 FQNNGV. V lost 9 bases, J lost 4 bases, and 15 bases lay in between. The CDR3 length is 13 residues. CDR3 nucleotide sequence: TGTGCCAGTAGTACCCGGACAGCCACTGAAGCTTTCTTT. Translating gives CASSTRTATEAFF.

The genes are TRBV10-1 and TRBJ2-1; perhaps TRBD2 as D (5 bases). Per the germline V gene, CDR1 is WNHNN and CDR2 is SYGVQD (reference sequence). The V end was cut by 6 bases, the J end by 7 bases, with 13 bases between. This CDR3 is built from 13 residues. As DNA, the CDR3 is TGCGCCAGCAGCGACCCCCCGGGGAATGAGCAGTTCTTC. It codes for CASSDPPGNEQFF.

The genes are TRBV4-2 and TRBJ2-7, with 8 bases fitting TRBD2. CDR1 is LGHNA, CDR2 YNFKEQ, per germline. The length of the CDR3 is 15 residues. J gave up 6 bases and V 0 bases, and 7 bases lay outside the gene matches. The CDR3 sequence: CASSQDGLAGLEQYF. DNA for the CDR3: TGTGCCAGCAGCCAAGACGGACTAGCAGGCCTCGAGCAGTACTTC.

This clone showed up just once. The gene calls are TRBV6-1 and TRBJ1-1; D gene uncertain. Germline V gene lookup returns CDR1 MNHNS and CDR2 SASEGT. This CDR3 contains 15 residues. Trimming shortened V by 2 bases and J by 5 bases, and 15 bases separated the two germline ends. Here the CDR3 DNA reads TGTGCCAGCAGTGAATTAGGCAGCCTAGTTACTGAAGCTTTCTTT. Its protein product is CASSELGSLVTEAFF.

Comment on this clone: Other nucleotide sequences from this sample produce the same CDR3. The CDR3 loop is CASRRTGTNTEAFF. The CDR3 nucleotides are TGTGCCAGCAGGAGGACAGGCACGAACACTGAAGCTTTCTTT. The chain combines TRBV6-5 with TRBJ1-1; 7 bases are a match to TRBD1. The V segment lost 6 bases and the J segment 1 base; nucleotides outside the gene matches: 5. From germline, CDR1 is MNHEY and CDR2 SVGAGI. The length of the CDR3 is 14 residues.

CDR3 loop: CASSGTGQPGYTF. DNA of the CDR3: TGTGCCAGCAGTGGGACAGGACAACCGGGCTACACCTTC. This sequence joins TRBV27 and TRBJ1-2; 8 positions agree with TRBD1. The ends lost 5 bases at V and 8 bases at J; junction bases unmatched: 7. CDR1 is MNHEY and CDR2 is SMNVEV in the germline V gene (reference sequence). The CDR3 runs to 13 residues.

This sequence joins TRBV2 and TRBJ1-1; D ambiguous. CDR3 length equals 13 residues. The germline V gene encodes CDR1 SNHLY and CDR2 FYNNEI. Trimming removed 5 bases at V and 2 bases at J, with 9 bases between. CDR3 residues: CASSYRGNTEAFF. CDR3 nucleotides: TGTGCCAGCAGTTACCGGGGTAACACTGAAGCTTTCTTT.

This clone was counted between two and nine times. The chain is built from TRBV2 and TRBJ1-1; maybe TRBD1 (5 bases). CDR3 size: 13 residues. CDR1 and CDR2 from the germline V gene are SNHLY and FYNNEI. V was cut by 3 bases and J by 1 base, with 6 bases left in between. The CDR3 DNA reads TGTGCCAGCAGTGACGACAGGAACACTGAAGCTTTCTTT. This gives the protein CASSDDRNTEAFF.

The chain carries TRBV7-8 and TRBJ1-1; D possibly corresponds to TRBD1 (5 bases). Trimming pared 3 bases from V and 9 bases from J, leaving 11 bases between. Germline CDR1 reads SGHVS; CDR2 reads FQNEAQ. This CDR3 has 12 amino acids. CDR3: CASSLGQGKAFF. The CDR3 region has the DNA TGTGCCAGCAGCTTGGGGCAGGGAAAAGCTTTCTTT.

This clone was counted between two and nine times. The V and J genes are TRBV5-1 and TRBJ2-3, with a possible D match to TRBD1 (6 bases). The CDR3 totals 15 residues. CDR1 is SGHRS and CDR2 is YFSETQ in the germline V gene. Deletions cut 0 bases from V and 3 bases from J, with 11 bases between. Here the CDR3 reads CASSLGTGLTDTQYF. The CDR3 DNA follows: TGCGCCAGCAGCTTGGGAACAGGGCTGACAGATACGCAGTATTTT.

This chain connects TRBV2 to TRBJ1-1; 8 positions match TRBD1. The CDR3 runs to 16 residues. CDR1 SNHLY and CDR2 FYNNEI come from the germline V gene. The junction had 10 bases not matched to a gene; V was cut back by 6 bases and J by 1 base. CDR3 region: CASSTPTGVGNTEAFF. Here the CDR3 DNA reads TGTGCCAGCAGCACCCCGACAGGGGTGGGGAACACTGAAGCTTTCTTT.

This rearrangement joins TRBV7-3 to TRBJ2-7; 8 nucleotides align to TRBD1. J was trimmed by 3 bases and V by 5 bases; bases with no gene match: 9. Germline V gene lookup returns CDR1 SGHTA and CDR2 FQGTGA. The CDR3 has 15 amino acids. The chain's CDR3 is CASSPDRGLGYEQYF. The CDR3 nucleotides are TGTGCCAGCAGCCCCGACAGGGGTTTAGGCTACGAGCAGTACTTC.

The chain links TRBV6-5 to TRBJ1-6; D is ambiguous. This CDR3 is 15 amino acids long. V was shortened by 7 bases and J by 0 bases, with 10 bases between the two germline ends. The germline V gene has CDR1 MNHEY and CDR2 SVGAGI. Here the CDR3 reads CASTPRSSYNSPLHF. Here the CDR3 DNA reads TGTGCCAGCACCCCGCGGAGCTCCTATAATTCACCCCTCCACTTT.

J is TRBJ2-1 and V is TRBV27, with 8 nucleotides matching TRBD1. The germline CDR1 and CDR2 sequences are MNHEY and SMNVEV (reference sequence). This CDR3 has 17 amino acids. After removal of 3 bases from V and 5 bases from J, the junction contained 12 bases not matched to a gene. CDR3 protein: CASSFWTGPPLHNEQFF. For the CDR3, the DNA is TGTGCCAGCAGTTTTTGGACAGGGCCCCCACTACACAATGAGCAGTTCTTC.

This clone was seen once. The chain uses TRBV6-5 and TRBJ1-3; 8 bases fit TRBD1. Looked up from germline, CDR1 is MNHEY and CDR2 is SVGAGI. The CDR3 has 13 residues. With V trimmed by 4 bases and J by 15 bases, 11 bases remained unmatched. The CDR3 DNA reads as TGTGCCAGCAGTTGGGGACAGGAGGGTGAAGGATATTTT. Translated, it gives CASSWGQEGEGYF.

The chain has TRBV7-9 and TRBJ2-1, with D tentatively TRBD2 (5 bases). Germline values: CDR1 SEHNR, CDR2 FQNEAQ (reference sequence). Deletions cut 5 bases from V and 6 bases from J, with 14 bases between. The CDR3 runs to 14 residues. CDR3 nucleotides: TGTGCCAGCAGCGACGGAACTAGGCTCAATGAGCAGTTCTTC. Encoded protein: CASSDGTRLNEQFF. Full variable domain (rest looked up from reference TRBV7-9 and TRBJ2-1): DTGVSQNPRHKITKRGQNVTFRCDPISEHNRLYWYRQTLGQGPEFLTYFQNEAQLEKSRLLSDRFSAERPKGSFSTLEIQRTEQGDSAMYLCASSDGTRLNEQFFGPGTRLTVL.

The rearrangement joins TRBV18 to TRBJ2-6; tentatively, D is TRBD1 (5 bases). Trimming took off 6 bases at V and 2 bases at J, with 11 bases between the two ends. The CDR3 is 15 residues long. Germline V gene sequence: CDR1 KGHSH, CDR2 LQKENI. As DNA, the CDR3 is TGTGCCAGCTCGGACCAGGGAACTGGGGCCAACGTCCTGACTTTC. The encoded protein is CASSDQGTGANVLTF.

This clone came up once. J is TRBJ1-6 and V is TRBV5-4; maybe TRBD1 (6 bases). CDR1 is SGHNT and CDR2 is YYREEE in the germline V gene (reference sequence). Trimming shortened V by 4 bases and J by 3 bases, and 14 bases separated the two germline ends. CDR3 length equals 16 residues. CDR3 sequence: CASSPGGPDYNSPLHF. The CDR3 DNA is TGTGCCAGCAGCCCGGGGGGCCCGGACTATAATTCACCCCTCCACTTT.

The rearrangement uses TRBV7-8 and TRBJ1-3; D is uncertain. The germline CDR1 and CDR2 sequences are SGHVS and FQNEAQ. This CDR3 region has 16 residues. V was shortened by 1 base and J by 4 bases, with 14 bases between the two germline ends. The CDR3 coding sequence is TGTGCCAGCAGCTTAGTGATGGGCGCATGGGGAAACACCATATATTTT. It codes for CASSLVMGAWGNTIYF. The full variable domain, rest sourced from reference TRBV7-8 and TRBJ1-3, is GAGVSQSPRYKVAKRGQDVALRCDPISGHVSLFWYQQALGQGPEFLTYFQNEAQLDKSGLPSDRFFAERPEGSVSTLKIQRTQQEDSAVYLCASSLVMGAWGNTIYFGEGSWLTVV.

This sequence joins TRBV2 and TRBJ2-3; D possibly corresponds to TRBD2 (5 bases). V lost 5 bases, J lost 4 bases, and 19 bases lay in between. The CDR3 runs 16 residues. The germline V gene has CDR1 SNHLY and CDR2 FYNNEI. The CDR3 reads CASSRKGPQDSDTQYF. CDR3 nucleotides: TGTGCCAGCAGTAGAAAAGGACCCCAGGACTCAGATACGCAGTATTTT.

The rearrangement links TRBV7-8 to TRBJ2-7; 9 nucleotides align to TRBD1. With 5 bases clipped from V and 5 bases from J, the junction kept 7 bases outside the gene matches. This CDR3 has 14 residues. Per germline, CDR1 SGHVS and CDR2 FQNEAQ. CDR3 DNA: TGTGCCAGCAGCCCGACGACAGGGGGTGACGAGCAGTACTTC. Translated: CASSPTTGGDEQYF.